The 20 T cell receptor beta chains reported below all come from one sample, sequenced in a study of shared clonotypes between healthy human individuals. Data came from immunoSEQ multiplex PCR; TCRdb stores just in-frame clones and leaves some out. The table lists some 1 million clones, more than 65% of them singletons. Input material: memory CD4+ T cells sorted from blood. Noted subset: CD45RA-negative fraction. The receptor set was obtained from a man younger than 35 in good health.

V and J are TRBV14 and TRBJ2-4, with D perhaps TRBD1 (5 bases). CDR1 and CDR2 from the germline V gene are SGHDN and FVKESK. The CDR3 covers 13 residues. V lost 3 bases, J lost 6 bases, and 9 bases lay in between. In DNA, the CDR3 is TGTGCCAGCAGCCAGGGGCAAAGAAACATTCAGTACTTC. This gives the protein CASSQGQRNIQYF.

J is TRBJ2-3 and V is TRBV4-1; no clear D gene. With 4 bases removed from V and 0 bases from J, the gap between germline ends came to 17 bases. CDR1 MGHRA and CDR2 YSYEKL come from the germline V gene. The CDR3 totals 17 residues. The CDR3 spells CASSRNAATPSTDTQYF. CDR3 bases: TGCGCCAGCAGCCGGAACGCGGCGACTCCTAGCACAGATACGCAGTATTTT.

This CDR3 reads CASSQVTGSNEKLFF. As DNA, the CDR3 is TGCGCCAGCAGCCAAGTAACGGGTTCTAATGAAAAACTGTTTTTT. The V gene is TRBV4-1, the J gene TRBJ1-4, with unresolved D. Trimming removed 1 base from V and 3 bases from J, with 9 bases in between. Germline assignment: CDR1 MGHRA and CDR2 YSYEKL. The CDR3 is 15 amino acids.

This clone was found once. The rearrangement links TRBV6-6 to TRBJ1-1; 9 nucleotides match TRBD1. Germline-derived CDR1 and CDR2 are MNHNY and SVGAGI (reference sequence). The CDR3 is made up of 16 amino acids. V was clipped by 5 bases and J by 1 base; unmatched bases: 8. The CDR3 spells CASSQGQGYGNTEAFF. The CDR3 region has the DNA TGTGCCAGCAGTCAAGGACAGGGGTATGGGAACACTGAAGCTTTCTTT.

Comment on this clone: This same CDR3 is encoded by further DNA sequences in the sample. This chain links TRBV5-1 with TRBJ2-3; D unclear. V was trimmed by 0 bases and J by 6 bases, leaving 2 bases between them. The CDR3 totals 11 residues. Germline lookup yields CDR1 SGHRS and CDR2 YFSETQ. CDR3: CASSLVDTQYF. The CDR3 nucleotides read TGCGCCAGCAGCTTGGTGGATACGCAGTATTTT.

This clone was detected only once. The gene calls are TRBV6-5 and TRBJ2-7, with D hard to call. Trimming left V 6 bases short and J 3 bases short, with 9 bases between. Germline V gene data show CDR1 as MNHEY and CDR2 as SVGAGI. The CDR3 extends over 12 amino acids. The CDR3 protein is CASRRDNYEQYF. CDR3 bases: TGTGCCAGCAGACGAGACAACTACGAGCAGTACTTC.

This sequence joins TRBV10-3 and TRBJ2-1, with TRBD2 matching over 10 bases. The CDR3 contains 13 residues. J gave up 8 bases and V 7 bases, and 5 bases lay outside the gene matches. Germline V gives CDR1 ENHRY, CDR2 SYGVKD. CDR3 DNA sequence: TGTGCCATCACAGCCGGGACTAGCGATGAGCAGTTCTTC. Translated: CAITAGTSDEQFF.

CDR3 DNA: TGTGCTTTGACTAGCGGGGGCACAGATACGCAGTATTTT. The encoded protein is CALTSGGTDTQYF. The chain recombines TRBV30 with TRBJ2-3; TRBD2 aligns across 11 bases. CDR1 is GTSNPN and CDR2 is SVGIG in the germline V gene (reference sequence). The CDR3 extends over 13 amino acids.

This sequence joins TRBV4-1 and TRBJ2-5, with 15 bases fitting TRBD2. The length of the CDR3 is 18 residues. Germline CDR1 is MGHRA and CDR2 is YSYEKL. With V trimmed by 1 base and J by 5 bases, 8 bases remained unmatched. CDR3: CASSQVLPGLAGGETQYF. The CDR3 bases are TGCGCCAGCAGCCAAGTCCTCCCGGGACTAGCGGGAGGTGAGACCCAGTACTTC.

The chain recombines TRBV5-3 with TRBJ2-3; the match to TRBD2 covers 8 bases. TRBV5-3 is an open reading frame whose function is uncertain. The V and J ends lost 1 base and 0 bases, in that order; junction bases with no gene match: 4. The CDR3 has 16 amino acids. CDR3 in DNA: TGTGCCAGAAGCTTGACTAGCGGATTTAGCACAGATACGCAGTATTTT. This sequence encodes CARSLTSGFSTDTQYF.

This clone was counted between two and nine times. The sample holds other DNA sequences that translate to the same CDR3. The gene calls are TRBV7-6 and TRBJ1-4; D uncertain. This CDR3 is built from 13 residues. The ends were cut back, 1 base at V and 8 bases at J, with 8 bases in the middle. Germline CDR1 is SGHVS and CDR2 is FNYEAQ. Written as DNA, the CDR3 is TGTGCCAGCAGCTTAGGGGAAGCGGAAAAACTGTTTTTT. Translation gives CASSLGEAEKLFF. Drawing the rest from reference TRBV7-6 and TRBJ1-4, the complete variable domain is GAGVSQSPRYKVTKRGQDVALRCDPISGHVSLYWYRQALGQGPEFLTYFNYEAQQDKSGLPNDRFSAERPEGSISTLTIQRTEQRDSAMYRCASSLGEAEKLFFGSGTQLSVL.

The V gene is TRBV10-3, the J gene TRBJ2-2; 7 bases are shared with TRBD1. V was pared by 6 bases and J by 1 base, with 8 bases of the junction left unmatched. CDR3 length: 16 residues. Germline CDR1 is ENHRY and CDR2 is SYGVKD. CDR3: CAIRRQGTRNTGELFF. The CDR3 bases are TGTGCCATCAGGAGACAGGGAACGCGGAACACCGGGGAGCTGTTTTTT.

CDR3 amino acids: CASSFQQGEKLFF. The DNA of the CDR3 is TGTGCCAGCAGTTTTCAACAGGGCGAAAAACTGTTTTTT. The chain has TRBV6-6 and TRBJ1-4; D possibly corresponds to TRBD1 (6 bases). Trimming pared 4 bases from V and 8 bases from J, leaving 11 bases between. CDR1 and CDR2 from the germline V gene are MNHNY and SVGAGI (reference sequence). The CDR3 totals 13 residues.

The J gene is TRBJ1-2, the V gene TRBV30; D unclear. Germline V gives CDR1 GTSNPN, CDR2 SVGIG (reference sequence). The ends were cut back, 4 bases at V and 4 bases at J, with 16 bases in the middle. This CDR3 has 14 amino acids. The CDR3 nucleotides are TGTGCCTGGATAGCCCGTGGCAGCTCCTATGGCTACACCTTC. Its protein product is CAWIARGSSYGYTF.

About this clone: Other DNA sequences within the sample encode an identical CDR3. This chain joins TRBV7-9 and TRBJ2-6; no reliable D call. The CDR3 is 14 amino acids. Trimming took 0 bases from V and 0 from J, leaving 0 bases between them. CDR1 and CDR2 (germline): SEHNR, FQNEAQ (reference sequence). Written as DNA, the CDR3 is TGTGCCAGCAGCTTAGCCTCTGGGGCCAACGTCCTGACTTTC. Protein: CASSLASGANVLTF.

This rearrangement joins TRBV27 to TRBJ1-3, with TRBD1 matching 8 bases. The CDR3 extends over 14 amino acids. CDR1 is MNHEY and CDR2 is SMNVEV in the germline V gene (reference sequence). Germline trimming cut 6 bases from V and 8 bases from J; bases unmatched to any gene: 9. The CDR3 here is CASSPRTGWDTIYF. The CDR3 DNA follows: TGTGCCAGCAGCCCCCGGACAGGGTGGGACACCATATATTTT.

The chain carries TRBV5-1 and TRBJ2-7, with D possibly TRBD1 on 5 matching bases. Germline assignment: CDR1 SGHRS and CDR2 YFSETQ. Trimming cost V 2 bases and J 3 bases, with 12 bases left between them. The CDR3 extends over 14 amino acids. The CDR3 region has the DNA TGCGCCAGCAGCTTTCAGGGTCCAGGCTACGAGCAGTACTTC. This translates into CASSFQGPGYEQYF.

The chain recombines TRBV2 with TRBJ2-1; D unresolved. From germline, CDR1 is SNHLY and CDR2 FYNNEI. The CDR3 has 14 residues. Trimming pared 8 bases from V and 10 bases from J, leaving 21 bases between. The CDR3: CASGKTSSLREQFF. The CDR3 region has the DNA TGTGCCAGCGGGAAGACCAGCAGTCTGAGAGAGCAGTTCTTC.

This sequence joins TRBV7-9 and TRBJ2-7; no clear D. Deletions cut 5 bases from V and 2 bases from J, with 7 bases between. This CDR3 comprises 12 residues. Per germline, CDR1 SEHNR and CDR2 FQNEAQ (reference sequence). CDR3 sequence (DNA): TGTGCCAGCAGCCCCCAACCCTACGAGCAGTACTTC. This translates into CASSPQPYEQYF.

A single count supports this clone. The rearrangement uses TRBV5-5 and TRBJ1-2; 7 positions agree with TRBD1. The CDR3 is 13 amino acids. The germline gives CDR1 SGHKS, CDR2 YYEKEE (reference sequence). Losses at the gene ends were 9 bases for V and 2 bases for J; bases not matched to a gene: 7. Written as DNA, the CDR3 is TGTGCCACTTCGACAGGGACAAACTATGGCTACACCTTC. Residues: CATSTGTNYGYTF.